The clone carrying this T cell receptor (beta chain) was recorded a few times. Its cognate antigen is unknown. Amplification of TCR beta CDR3 regions used RNA as the template. The HTBI primer set was used in a first-round RT-PCR of the TCR CDR3. One entry per CDR3 protein, called by TCRdb with MiXCR from the multiplex PCR reads. The sample lists about 720,000 distinct CDR3 sequences; roughly 17% were seen once. From germline, CDR1 is MNHEY and CDR2 SMNVEV (reference sequence). The CDR3 has 19 residues. V dropped 0 bases and J dropped 0; count of bases not matched to a gene: 11. This sample is drawn from a study of T cells in Graves' hyperthyroidism and ophthalmopathy. Study overall: Peripheral blood collection took place at initial diagnosis, before any treatment.

Broader study findings: Patients with ophthalmopathy were separated from those with stable hyperthyroidism by a 13 V-J model.

Stable hyperthyroidism: no ophthalmopathy progression over 18 months of follow-up. Isolation of PBMCs was performed on around 9.4 ml fresh peripheral blood. The chain has TRBV27 and TRBJ2-3, with 8 positions matching TRBD2. The specimen sequenced was blood. The receptor was isolated from a man aged 18 to 30 with Graves' hyperthyroidism. Here the CDR3 DNA reads TGTGCCAGCAGTTTATCCGGTAGCGGGATTCTATCTAGCACAGATACGCAGTATTTT. Translated: CASSLSGSGILSSTDTQYF.